These 27 T cell receptor beta chains came from one sample sequenced in a study of blood T cell repertoires in COVID-19. The data were produced by immunoSEQ multiplex PCR, yet TCRdb's version contains in-frame clones alone and is incomplete. The top ten hold 25% to 35% of the sample, which has around 63,000 clones, about 76% seen once. The sequenced sample was peripheral blood. The receptors originated from a woman older than 75 with active or convalescent COVID-19.

The count of this clone is one. V is TRBV29-1 and J is TRBJ1-2; the D gene is possibly TRBD1 (6 bases). Germline V lookup: CDR1 SQVTM, CDR2 ANQGSEA. With 6 bases removed from V and 6 bases from J, the gap between germline ends came to 23 bases. CDR3 length: 15 residues. The CDR3 loop is CSVHRLITGSNGYTF. DNA of the CDR3: TGCAGCGTGCACCGCCTGATTACAGGGAGCAATGGCTACACCTTC.

The chain has TRBV4-2 and TRBJ2-5; 14 bases fit TRBD2. The CDR3 spans 17 residues. Germline V gene data show CDR1 as LGHNA and CDR2 as YNFKEQ. Trimming cost V 0 bases and J 5 bases; bases outside gene matches: 5. The CDR3 here is CASSQDPGLAGAETQYF. DNA for the CDR3: TGTGCCAGCAGCCAAGACCCGGGACTAGCGGGGGCGGAGACCCAGTACTTC.

The DNA for the CDR3 is TGCGCCAGCAGCGCAACGGTGGGACAGGAGGGCCTTGGCTACACCTTC. Translated: CASSATVGQEGLGYTF. The chain combines TRBV5-1 with TRBJ1-2; 8 bases agree with TRBD1. Germline loops: CDR1 SGHRS, CDR2 YFSETQ. The CDR3 covers 16 residues. Trimming removed 4 bases from V and 7 bases from J; junction bases left unmatched: 15.

This clone was observed a few times. The genes are TRBV6-5 and TRBJ1-4; unclear D gene. CDR1 is MNHEY, CDR2 SVGAGI, per germline. CDR3 length: 13 amino acids. Trimming pared 4 bases from V and 8 bases from J, leaving 11 bases between. DNA of the CDR3: TGTGCCAGCAGTTTGAGGGTGGGGGAAAAACTGTTTTTT. Translation: CASSLRVGEKLFF.

This chain connects TRBV2 to TRBJ1-5, with 8 bases identical to TRBD1. CDR3 length: 13 residues. CDR1 and CDR2 (germline): SNHLY, FYNNEI. The V gene end was trimmed by 5 bases and the J gene end by 6 bases; junction bases not matched to a gene: 3. Here the CDR3 DNA reads TGTGCCAGCAGTCCGACAGGGGTTCAGCCCCAGCATTTT. It specifies CASSPTGVQPQHF.

A single count supports this clone. The rearrangement links TRBV28 to TRBJ2-7; the D gene is possibly TRBD1 (6 bases). V was shortened by 4 bases and J by 2 bases, with 18 bases between the two germline ends. The CDR3 consists of 16 residues. CDR1 MDHEN and CDR2 SYDVKM come from the germline V gene. CDR3 sequence (DNA): TGTGCCAGCAGTTCTATAGGACAGCGGAGCCCCTACGAGCAGTACTTC. It codes for CASSSIGQRSPYEQYF.

A few counts support this clone. The genes are TRBV5-1 and TRBJ2-3, with TRBD2 matching over 14 bases. The CDR3 has 20 amino acids. V was pared by 0 bases and J by 0 bases, with 9 bases of the junction left unmatched. In germline, CDR1 is SGHRS, CDR2 YFSETQ. The CDR3 nucleotides are TGCGCCAGCAGCTTGGCCGGGGGGACTAGCGGGGGCTCTAGCACAGATACGCAGTATTTT. Translation: CASSLAGGTSGGSSTDTQYF.

Notes on this clone: Compared with germline, one end of the junction differs, possibly owing to a read error. The J gene is TRBJ2-3, the V gene TRBV7-7; 10 bases are shared with TRBD1. CDR3 length: 15 amino acids. The V gene's germline CDR1 is SSHAT and CDR2 FNYEAQ (reference sequence). The CDR3 sequence is CASSRQGASTDTQYF. In nucleotides, the CDR3 is TGTGCTAGCAGCCGACAGGGGGCTAGCACAGATACGCAGTATTTT.

The J gene is TRBJ2-7, the V gene TRBV28; TRBD1 might be the D (7 bases). Germline CDR1 MDHEN, CDR2 SYDVKM. The germline V and J ends were trimmed by 1 base and 3 bases, with 16 bases remaining between them. The CDR3 has 16 residues. Here the CDR3 reads CASSLLGAGGLYEQYF. The CDR3 nucleotides are TGTGCCAGCAGTTTATTAGGGGCAGGGGGGCTCTACGAGCAGTACTTC. Full variable domain (remainder filled in from reference TRBV28 and TRBJ2-7): DVKVTQSSRYLVKRTGEKVFLECVQDMDHENMFWYRQDPGLGLRLIYFSYDVKMKEKGDIPEGYSVSREKKERFSLILESASTNQTSMYLCASSLLGAGGLYEQYFGPGTRLTVT.

The rearrangement links TRBV6-6 to TRBJ1-4; 9 positions agree with TRBD1. Germline-derived CDR1 and CDR2 are MNHNY and SVGAGI (reference sequence). V shed 6 bases, J shed 5 bases, and the junction held 4 bases outside the gene matches. The CDR3 has 14 residues. CDR3 nucleotides: TGTGCCAGCAGGGGACAGGGCGGCAATGAAAAACTGTTTTTT. It translates to CASRGQGGNEKLFF.

This clone was recorded a few times. The chain links TRBV15 to TRBJ2-3; D call uncertain. This CDR3 is built from 13 residues. The V end was cut by 3 bases, the J end by 5 bases, with 9 bases between. Germline V gives CDR1 LNHNV, CDR2 YYDKDF (reference sequence). The CDR3 DNA follows: TGTGCCACCAGCAGGGGCGTGGGAGATACGCAGTATTTT. Its protein product is CATSRGVGDTQYF.

The CDR3 protein is CSASRTAPYEQYF. Written as DNA, the CDR3 is TGCAGTGCAAGTCGGACAGCCCCCTACGAGCAGTACTTC. V and J are TRBV20-1 and TRBJ2-7, with TRBD1 as a possible D gene (6 bases). This CDR3 comprises 13 residues. Germline V CDR1 and CDR2: DFQATT, SNEGSKA (reference sequence). With 6 bases removed from V and 2 bases from J, the gap between germline ends came to 14 bases.

The rearrangement uses TRBV5-1 and TRBJ2-1, with 14 bases aligning to TRBD2. CDR3 length: 16 amino acids. CDR1 SGHRS and CDR2 YFSETQ come from the germline V gene. Losses at the gene ends were 0 bases for V and 8 bases for J; bases not matched to a gene: 4. CDR3 sequence: CASSLGLAGGHDEQFF. CDR3 sequence (DNA): TGCGCCAGCAGCTTGGGACTAGCGGGGGGGCACGATGAGCAGTTCTTC.

The V gene is TRBV29-1, the J gene TRBJ2-4; TRBD1 is a possible D gene (5 bases). The germline CDR1 and CDR2 sequences are SQVTM and ANQGSEA. V was clipped by 4 bases and J by 6 bases, with 16 bases between them. The CDR3 is made up of 14 amino acids. This CDR3 reads CSVGSDDRGNIQYF. The DNA for the CDR3 is TGCAGCGTTGGTTCTGATGACAGAGGAAACATTCAGTACTTC.

V usage is TRBV7-9 and J usage is TRBJ1-2, with 9 bases matching TRBD1. This CDR3 has 16 amino acids. The germline CDR1 and CDR2 sequences are SEHNR and FQNEAQ (reference sequence). J was trimmed by 4 bases and V by 1 base; bases with no gene match: 7. CDR3 loop: CASSLGDRANLYGYTF. The CDR3 nucleotides read TGTGCCAGCAGCTTAGGGGACAGGGCTAACCTCTATGGCTACACCTTC.

The chain has TRBV5-1 and TRBJ2-5; 8 nucleotides line up with TRBD2. V lost 9 bases, J lost 2 bases, and 9 bases stayed unmatched. Germline values: CDR1 SGHRS, CDR2 YFSETQ. This CDR3 is 14 amino acids long. In nucleotides, the CDR3 is TGCGCCACCCGGGAGGGGAACTTACAAGAGACCCAGTACTTC. Its translation: CATREGNLQETQYF.

This clone occurred a few times. The chain combines TRBV6-5 with TRBJ2-1; 9 nucleotides line up with TRBD1. V shed 2 bases, J shed 9 bases, and the junction held 2 bases outside the gene matches. The CDR3 extends over 13 amino acids. CDR1 and CDR2 (germline): MNHEY, SVGAGI. CDR3 sequence: CASSYPTGGEQFF. The DNA of the CDR3 is TGTGCCAGCAGTTACCCGACAGGGGGTGAGCAGTTCTTC.

The chain recombines TRBV3-1 (or the pseudogene TRBV3-2) with TRBJ1-3, with D tentatively TRBD1 (5 bases). This CDR3 is built from 17 residues. Germline-derived CDR1 and CDR2 are LGHDT and YNNKEL (reference sequence). V was cut by 0 bases and J by 4 bases, with 16 bases left in between. The CDR3 sequence: CASSQDYRSSWGNTIYF. CDR3 bases: TGTGCCAGCAGCCAAGATTACAGGTCCTCGTGGGGAAACACCATATATTTT.

The chain recombines TRBV19 with TRBJ1-2; tentatively, D is TRBD1 (6 bases). Between the trimmed V and J ends, which lost 4 bases and 1 base, there was a span of 10 bases. CDR1 is LNHDA, CDR2 SQIVND, per germline (reference sequence). The CDR3 runs to 14 residues. The CDR3 region has the DNA TGTGCCAGTAGTACCACAGGGATTAACTATGGCTACACCTTC. It specifies CASSTTGINYGYTF.

The chain employs TRBV30 and TRBJ1-2; weak D call: TRBD1 (5 bases). The V and J ends lost 8 bases and 2 bases respectively, with 15 bases between them. Germline lookup yields CDR1 GTSNPN and CDR2 SVGIG (reference sequence). The CDR3 is 13 amino acids. The DNA for the CDR3 is TGTGCCCTCCTAGTACAGGACAACTATGGCTACACCTTC. Protein: CALLVQDNYGYTF.

The chain carries TRBV2 and TRBJ1-5; D unclear. The ends were cut back, 5 bases at V and 4 bases at J, with 6 bases in the middle. Germline assignment: CDR1 SNHLY and CDR2 FYNNEI. The CDR3 consists of 12 residues. CDR3 sequence (DNA): TGTGCCAGCAGTACGGGTAATCAGCCCCAGCATTTT. Its translation: CASSTGNQPQHF.

This clone was seen a single time. V and J are TRBV5-1 and TRBJ1-2; no reliable D call. This CDR3 comprises 13 residues. Germline assignment: CDR1 SGHRS and CDR2 YFSETQ. V was shortened by 0 bases and J by 2 bases, with 5 bases between the two germline ends. CDR3 amino acids: CASSLELNYGYTF. The CDR3 nucleotides read TGCGCCAGCAGCTTGGAACTGAACTATGGCTACACCTTC.

The chain links TRBV3-1 (or the pseudogene TRBV3-2) to TRBJ1-5, with 10 bases matching TRBD1. Germline V CDR1 and CDR2: LGHDT, YNNKEL (reference sequence). The CDR3 sequence is 15 residues long. J was trimmed by 3 bases and V by 4 bases; bases with no gene match: 3. Here the CDR3 DNA reads TGTGCCAGCAGCCGAGGACAGGGGGTCAATCAGCCCCAGCATTTT. This codes for CASSRGQGVNQPQHF.

The V and J genes are TRBV18 and TRBJ2-1, with D perhaps TRBD2 (5 bases). The CDR3 totals 14 residues. The V end was cut by 3 bases, the J end by 6 bases, with 12 bases between. Germline V gene sequence: CDR1 KGHSH, CDR2 LQKENI. The CDR3 here is CASSPRDNLNEQFF. The CDR3 nucleotides are TGTGCCAGCTCACCTCGGGATAACCTCAATGAGCAGTTCTTC.

CDR3: CASSPLAGSYNEQFF. Written as DNA, the CDR3 is TGTGCCAGCAGCCCGCTAGCGGGGAGCTACAATGAGCAGTTCTTC. The V call is TRBV13, the J call TRBJ2-1; 9 positions match TRBD2. The length of the CDR3 is 15 residues. Trimming removed 5 bases from V and 3 bases from J; junction bases left unmatched: 5. Germline V gives CDR1 PRHDT, CDR2 FYEKMQ (reference sequence).

This clone appeared a few times. J is TRBJ1-1 and V is TRBV29-1; TRBD1 might be the D (5 bases). The CDR3 consists of 14 residues. Per the germline V gene, CDR1 is SQVTM and CDR2 is ANQGSEA. Deletions cut 0 bases from V and 0 bases from J, with 8 bases between. This CDR3 is CSVEDQGMNTEAFF. The DNA for the CDR3 is TGCAGCGTTGAAGATCAGGGTATGAACACTGAAGCTTTCTTT.

This chain uses TRBV19 with TRBJ2-6; 8 positions match TRBD1. Germline CDR1 LNHDA, CDR2 SQIVND (reference sequence). The CDR3 contains 16 residues. With 5 bases clipped from V and 3 bases from J, the junction kept 6 bases outside the gene matches. CDR3 nucleotide sequence: TGTGCCAGTAGTTCCCAGGGGGCGCATGGGGCCAACGTCCTGACTTTC. This codes for CASSSQGAHGANVLTF.